These 23 T cell receptor beta chains share one sample of origin, sequenced in a study of blood T cell repertoires in COVID-19. The protocol was immunoSEQ multiplex PCR, while the TCRdb copy is restricted to in-frame clones and leaves out a portion. This sample has about 160,000 clones, with about 84% found just once. Sequencing was carried out using PBMCs or T cells enriched from blood (not recorded which). The receptors come from a man aged 40-49 years who had recovered from COVID-19.

The gene calls are TRBV5-1 and TRBJ1-5, with D maybe TRBD1 (6 bases). The CDR3 is 15 residues long. Germline CDR1 is SGHRS and CDR2 is YFSETQ. The V end was cut by 0 bases, the J end by 4 bases, with 11 bases between. This chain's CDR3 is CASSLGDTTNQPQHF. The CDR3 DNA sequence: TGCGCCAGCAGCTTGGGGGACACAACAAATCAGCCCCAGCATTTT.

The V gene is TRBV9, the J gene TRBJ2-7; D might be TRBD1 (5 bases). In germline, CDR1 is SGDLS, CDR2 YYNGEE. CDR3 size: 15 residues. V gave up 3 bases and J gave up 0 bases, with 13 bases separating them. The CDR3: CASSATAIHSYEQYF. The CDR3 bases are TGTGCCAGCAGCGCGACAGCGATACACTCCTACGAGCAGTACTTC.

The chain couples TRBV9 to TRBJ2-3; tentative D call: TRBD2 (6 bases). The germline V gene has CDR1 SGDLS and CDR2 YYNGEE. V lost 4 bases and J 2 bases, leaving 17 bases between the germline ends. This CDR3 spans 16 amino acids. The CDR3 bases are TGTGCCAGCAGCAGACGGGACTCCCAGTACACAGATACGCAGTATTTT. Encoded protein: CASSRRDSQYTDTQYF.

This clone has a single count. The gene calls are TRBV5-1 and TRBJ2-5; 9 bases fit TRBD1. The V and J ends lost 0 bases and 4 bases, in that order; junction bases with no gene match: 7. Germline CDR1 SGHRS, CDR2 YFSETQ. The CDR3 length is 16 residues. CDR3 loop: CASSLDGTGLLETQYF. Here the CDR3 DNA reads TGCGCCAGCAGCTTGGATGGGACAGGGTTACTAGAGACCCAGTACTTC.

This chain connects TRBV11-2 to TRBJ2-5, with 8 bases lining up with TRBD2. J lost 2 bases, V lost 2 bases, and 4 bases had no gene match. There are 15 residues in the CDR3. The germline V gene encodes CDR1 SGHAT and CDR2 FQNNGV. CDR3 in DNA: TGTGCCAGCAGCTTATATGGCGGGGGGCAAGAGACCCAGTACTTC. Its protein product is CASSLYGGGQETQYF.

The chain is built from TRBV3-1 (or the pseudogene TRBV3-2) and TRBJ2-4; D ambiguous. Germline V gene sequence: CDR1 LGHDT, CDR2 YNNKEL (reference sequence). This CDR3 contains 18 residues. V lost 0 bases to trimming and J lost 0 bases, with 15 bases between them. The CDR3 is CASSQEAQSYLAKNIQYF. Here the CDR3 DNA reads TGTGCCAGCAGCCAAGAAGCTCAATCCTACCTAGCCAAAAACATTCAGTACTTC.

This chain connects TRBV11-2 to TRBJ2-6, with 10 bases that match TRBD2. Germline CDR1 and CDR2: SGHAT and FQNNGV. CDR3 length equals 17 residues. Unmatched junction bases numbered 3, after V lost 3 bases and J lost 1 base. CDR3 coding DNA: TGTGCCAGCAGCTTCTCTAGCGGGGGTTCTGGGGCCAACGTCCTGACTTTC. It specifies CASSFSSGGSGANVLTF. Drawing the rest from reference TRBV11-2 and TRBJ2-6, the complete variable domain is EAGVAQSPRYKIIEKRQSVAFWCNPISGHATLYWYQQILGQGPKLLIQFQNNGVVDDSQLPKDRFSAERLKGVDSTLKIQPAKLEDSAVYLCASSFSSGGSGANVLTFGAGSRLTVL.

This chain links TRBV19 with TRBJ2-4; no clear D gene. The CDR3 sequence is 12 residues long. Trimming shortened V by 6 bases and J by 7 bases, and 10 bases separated the two germline ends. Germline lookup yields CDR1 LNHDA and CDR2 SQIVND (reference sequence). The CDR3 DNA reads as TGTGCCAGTAGCCCGGAGATCAACATTCAGTACTTC. Protein sequence: CASSPEINIQYF.

J is TRBJ1-1 and V is TRBV6-5; tentative D call: TRBD1 (6 bases). The V gene lost 9 bases and the J gene lost 4 bases, with 18 bases spanning the gap. The CDR3 has 14 amino acids. Germline values: CDR1 MNHEY, CDR2 SVGAGI. The CDR3 sequence is CASQKDRLTTEAFF. In DNA form, the CDR3 reads TGTGCCAGTCAAAAAGACAGGCTGACCACTGAAGCTTTCTTT.

This rearrangement joins TRBV27 to TRBJ2-2; no definite D call. The CDR3 has 12 residues. Trimming pared 7 bases from V and 5 bases from J, leaving 8 bases between. The germline CDR1 and CDR2 sequences are MNHEY and SMNVEV (reference sequence). CDR3 bases: TGTGCCAGCACCGAGGCGACCGGGGAGCTGTTTTTT. The encoded protein is CASTEATGELFF.

The CDR3: CASSQAGFNSPLHF. CDR3 nucleotides: TGTGCCAGCAGCCAAGCAGGGTTTAATTCACCCCTCCACTTT. J is TRBJ1-6 and V is TRBV14, with D maybe TRBD1 (5 bases). The CDR3 consists of 14 residues. Germline loops: CDR1 SGHDN, CDR2 FVKESK. V lost 1 base, J lost 6 bases, and 7 bases lay in between.

V gene TRBV10-3 combines with J gene TRBJ1-3; possible D gene TRBD1, 6 bases. CDR3 length: 14 residues. V shed 11 bases and J shed 2 bases, with 16 bases lying between them. Germline lookup yields CDR1 ENHRY and CDR2 SYGVKD. CDR3 in DNA: TGTGCCGCAAAGGTGGGGGCCCCTGGAAACACCATATATTTT. Protein product: CAAKVGAPGNTIYF.

This sequence joins TRBV5-1 and TRBJ2-7; D ambiguous. In germline, CDR1 is SGHRS, CDR2 YFSETQ. Trimming left V 7 bases short and J 3 bases short, with 17 bases between. This CDR3 contains 14 residues. The CDR3 loop reads CASSRGPTDYEQYF. The CDR3 bases are TGCGCCAGCTCCCGAGGCCCTACGGACTACGAGCAGTACTTC.

The DNA for the CDR3 is TGTGCCTGGAGTGTACGACAGGGGGACGGTGGCTACACCTTC. Amino acid sequence: CAWSVRQGDGGYTF. The V gene is TRBV30, the J gene TRBJ1-2; 9 nucleotides agree with TRBD1. From germline, CDR1 is GTSNPN and CDR2 SVGIG (reference sequence). CDR3 length: 14 residues. The V segment lost 0 bases and the J segment 7 bases; nucleotides outside the gene matches: 6.

A word on this clone: Within the sample, other DNA sequences also encode this same CDR3. J is TRBJ1-2 and V is TRBV9; TRBD1 is a possible D gene (5 bases). Germline values: CDR1 SGDLS, CDR2 YYNGEE. The V end was cut by 3 bases, the J end by 4 bases, with 7 bases between. The CDR3 is 12 amino acids. CDR3 sequence (DNA): TGTGCCAGCAGCGCCGACAGCTATGGCTACACCTTC. It encodes CASSADSYGYTF.

By share of the sample, this clone is medium-sized. V usage is TRBV27 and J usage is TRBJ2-7; D call uncertain. CDR1 and CDR2 from the germline V gene are MNHEY and SMNVEV (reference sequence). V lost 3 bases to trimming and J lost 1 base, with 10 bases between them. The CDR3 spans 14 residues. Here the CDR3 DNA reads TGTGCCAGCAGTTTTACAGCCCTGTCCTACGAGCAGTACTTC. Its translation: CASSFTALSYEQYF.

CDR3 DNA: TGTGCCACCAGCAGAGATGGGGGGGCTAGCGGGGGCACAGATACGCAGTATTTT. As protein: CATSRDGGASGGTDTQYF. The rearrangement uses TRBV15 and TRBJ2-3; 9 bases match TRBD2. CDR1 is LNHNV, CDR2 YYDKDF, per germline (reference sequence). The junction had 8 bases not matched to a gene; V was cut back by 0 bases and J by 1 base. This CDR3 region has 18 residues.

The chain combines TRBV5-1 with TRBJ2-1, with TRBD2 identical over 9 bases. Germline CDR1 SGHRS, CDR2 YFSETQ. The junction had 5 bases not matched to a gene; V was cut back by 4 bases and J by 0 bases. The CDR3 totals 16 residues. DNA of the CDR3: TGCGCCAGCAGCACCAGCGGGGGGAGCTCCTACAATGAGCAGTTCTTC. This codes for CASSTSGGSSYNEQFF.

The sample holds one count of this clone. The genes are TRBV24-1 and TRBJ1-2, with 11 bases lining up with TRBD1. Germline V gene lookup returns CDR1 KGHDR and CDR2 SFDVKD. CDR3 size: 17 residues. V lost 3 bases, J lost 6 bases, and 11 bases stayed unmatched. This CDR3 reads CATSDRTGGARRDGYTF. The CDR3, as DNA: TGTGCCACCAGTGATAGGACAGGGGGCGCTCGGAGGGATGGCTACACCTTC.

The chain links TRBV5-4 to TRBJ2-3; D remains unclear. The V and J ends lost 4 bases and 0 bases respectively, with 9 bases between them. The germline V gene encodes CDR1 SGHNT and CDR2 YYREEE (reference sequence). The CDR3 is made up of 14 amino acids. The DNA of the CDR3 is TGTGCCAGCAGCCTCCTCGGGAGCACAGATACGCAGTATTTT. Protein product: CASSLLGSTDTQYF.

V is TRBV30 and J is TRBJ1-1; 7 positions match TRBD1. V shed 3 bases, J shed 1 base, and the junction held 5 bases outside the gene matches. This CDR3 comprises 14 residues. Per the germline V gene, CDR1 is GTSNPN and CDR2 is SVGIG (reference sequence). The DNA of the CDR3 is TGTGCCTGGAGGCGGACAGGCCCGAACACTGAAGCTTTCTTT. As protein: CAWRRTGPNTEAFF.

V gene TRBV30 combines with J gene TRBJ1-2; possibly TRBD1 for D (5 bases). There are 13 residues in the CDR3. V dropped 4 bases and J dropped 2 bases, with 11 bases sitting between them. In germline, CDR1 is GTSNPN, CDR2 SVGIG (reference sequence). The CDR3 bases are TGTGCCTGGACAGCCGGGGGAAACTATGGCTACACCTTC. Translated, it gives CAWTAGGNYGYTF.

The genes are TRBV5-6 and TRBJ1-5, with no clear D. The V end lost 2 bases, the J end lost 3 bases, and 9 bases lay between the germline ends. CDR1 is SGHDT, CDR2 YYEEEE, per germline. The CDR3 is made up of 14 amino acids. CDR3 bases: TGTGCCAGCAGCTTCGCGGGGTACAATCAGCCCCAGCATTTT. This gives the protein CASSFAGYNQPQHF. Variable domain in full (rest from reference TRBV5-6 and TRBJ1-5): DAGVTQSPTHLIKTRGQQVTLRCSPKSGHDTVSWYQQALGQGPQFIFQYYEEEERQRGNFPDRFSGHQFPNYSSELNVNALLLGDSALYLCASSFAGYNQPQHFGDGTRLSIL.